This T cell receptor beta chain was captured in a study of T cell responses to AZD1222 COVID-19 vaccine. The study's findings and limits: The CD4 TCRs associated with vaccination extended across spike and predominated at 160-218 and 743-854. At study baseline, merely over 5 AZD1222 recipients were seropositive. The breadth and depth of Spike-specific TCRs increased once two AZD1222 doses had been given. Donors skewed white British and female; clonal diversity was possibly underestimated.

With regard to this clone: Its antigen is not known.

Sequencing used immunoSEQ multiplex PCR; TCRdb keeps in-frame clones, though not all of them. The sample includes under 200,000 clones, approximately 94% of them seen just once. Germline V lookup: CDR1 KGHSH, CDR2 LQKENI. V lost 3 bases to trimming and J lost 4 bases, with 12 bases between them. The CDR3 sequence is 14 residues long. V and J are TRBV18 and TRBJ1-1, with unresolved D. This material consisted of peripheral blood, taken on day 0 of AZD1222 vaccination. The sequence was obtained from an adult in good health. The CDR3 nucleotides are TGTGCCAGCTCACCGGATCCAGGCGGCACTGAAGCTTTCTTT. This codes for CASSPDPGGTEAFF.